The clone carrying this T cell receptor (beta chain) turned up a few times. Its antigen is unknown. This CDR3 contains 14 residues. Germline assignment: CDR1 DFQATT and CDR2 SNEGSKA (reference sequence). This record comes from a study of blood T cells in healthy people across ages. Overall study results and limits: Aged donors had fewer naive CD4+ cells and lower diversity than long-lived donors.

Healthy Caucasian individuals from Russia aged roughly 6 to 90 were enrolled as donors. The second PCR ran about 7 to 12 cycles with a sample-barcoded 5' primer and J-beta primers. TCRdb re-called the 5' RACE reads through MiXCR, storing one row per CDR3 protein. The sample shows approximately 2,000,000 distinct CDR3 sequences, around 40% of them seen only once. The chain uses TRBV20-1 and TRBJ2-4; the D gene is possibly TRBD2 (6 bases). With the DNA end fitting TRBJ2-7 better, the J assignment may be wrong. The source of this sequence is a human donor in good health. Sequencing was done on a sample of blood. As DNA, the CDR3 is TGCAGTGCTAGAGATCGGGGGAGTCTCTACGAGCAGTACTTC. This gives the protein CSARDRGSLYEQYF.